The next 17 T cell receptor beta chains were all read from a single sample in a study of response to subunit inactivated influenza vaccine (dated by TCRdb to the late 2010s). Library preparation employed RT-PCR. The sequencer was an Illumina HiSeq 2500. TCRdb ran its own pipeline on the public reads, namely fastp trimming at Q25 and MiXCR clone calling, and kept in-frame beta chains. For every CDR3 protein sequence, its rows merge into one entry that carries the most common genes and DNA. Recorded for this sample are hundreds of thousands of distinct CDR3 sequences; 12% of them occurred a single time. The ten most abundant clones make up roughly a tenth of the sample. Sample: PBMCs from blood, taken on the day of vaccination. The receptors originated from a man aged 45-65 years who received an inactivated influenza vaccine. Donor details come from another sample of the same person, matched by shared clones.

The J gene is TRBJ2-7, the V gene TRBV7-2; 9 bases agree with TRBD1. The ends lost 0 bases at V and 0 bases at J; junction bases unmatched: 3. Germline V lookup: CDR1 SGHTA, CDR2 FQGNSA. The CDR3 spans 16 residues. The CDR3 DNA sequence: TGTGCCAGCAGCTTAGCGGGGACAGGGAGCTCCTACGAGCAGTACTTC. This encodes CASSLAGTGSSYEQYF. The variable domain in full, with the rest retrieved from reference TRBV7-2 and TRBJ2-7, is GAGVSQSPSNKVTEKGKDVELRCDPISGHTALYWYRQSLGQGLEFLIYFQGNSAPDKSGLPSDRFSAERTGGSVSTLTIQRTQQEDSAVYLCASSLAGTGSSYEQYFGPGTRLTVT.

The chain recombines TRBV2 with TRBJ1-2; weak D call: TRBD1 (6 bases). The V and J ends lost 3 bases and 7 bases respectively, with 15 bases between them. The CDR3 extends over 14 amino acids. Germline V gene sequence: CDR1 SNHLY, CDR2 FYNNEI. Here the CDR3 reads CASSELQGTFGYTF. The CDR3 nucleotides are TGTGCCAGCAGTGAGCTCCAGGGGACGTTTGGCTACACCTTC. Together with reference TRBV2 and TRBJ1-2, the CDR3 gives the full variable domain: EPEVTQTPSHQVTQMGQEVILRCVPISNHLYFYWYRQILGQKVEFLVSFYNNEISEKSEIFDDQFSVERPDGSNFTLKIRSTKLEDSAMYFCASSELQGTFGYTFGSGTRLTVV.

The chain uses TRBV11-2 and TRBJ2-3, with a weak D call TRBD2 (6 bases). CDR3 length: 14 residues. Per the germline V gene, CDR1 is SGHAT and CDR2 is FQNNGV. Trimming stripped 3 bases from V and 4 bases from J, with 11 bases between. CDR3 in amino acids: CASSLGLPPDTQYF. The CDR3 DNA is TGTGCCAGCAGCTTGGGACTCCCACCAGATACGCAGTATTTT.

This chain uses TRBV4-3 with TRBJ2-7; D is unclear. Trimming stripped 0 bases from V and 4 bases from J, with 10 bases between. CDR1 is LGHNA and CDR2 is YSLEER in the germline V gene. The CDR3 runs 14 residues. CDR3 coding DNA: TGCGCCAGCAGCCAAGATCTTCGGTTTTACGAGCAGTACTTC. Translating it yields CASSQDLRFYEQYF.

The V call is TRBV6-1, the J call TRBJ2-6; TRBD1 matches at 7 bases. The CDR3 covers 15 residues. The germline gives CDR1 MNHNS, CDR2 SASEGT. V shed 5 bases and J 2 bases; nucleotides not matched to a gene: 3. CDR3 protein: CASSLTGTGANVLTF. CDR3 bases: TGTGCCAGCAGTCTGACAGGGACTGGGGCCAACGTCCTGACTTTC.

A remark on this clonotype: The junction departs from germline at one end; a sequencing error may be responsible. The V and J genes are TRBV10-3 and TRBJ1-5; 8 positions match TRBD1. This CDR3 region has 16 residues. Germline V gene data show CDR1 as ENHRY and CDR2 as SYGVKD. CDR3 loop: CAISESVQGGNQHQHF. For the CDR3, the DNA is TGTGCCATCAGTGAGTCGGTACAGGGGGGCAATCAGCACCAGCATTTT.

The rearrangement joins TRBV20-1 to TRBJ2-1, with 9 bases identical to TRBD2. The CDR3 length is 15 residues. Germline-derived CDR1 and CDR2 are DFQATT and SNEGSKA (reference sequence). J was trimmed by 3 bases and V by 7 bases; bases with no gene match: 10. CDR3 coding DNA: TGCAGTGTCAGGGGGGGACTAGCTCTCTACAATGAGCAGTTCTTC. Protein sequence: CSVRGGLALYNEQFF.

This clonotype was observed a few times. This chain uses TRBV12-3 or TRBV12-4 with TRBJ2-7; TRBD1 is a possible D gene (6 bases). Trimming took 3 bases from V and 3 from J, leaving 15 bases between them. The CDR3 is made up of 15 amino acids. The CDR3 here is CASSLAGVGLYEQYF. CDR3 bases: TGTGCCAGCAGTTTGGCAGGGGTAGGACTCTACGAGCAGTACTTC.

V gene TRBV20-1 combines with J gene TRBJ2-7, with D tentatively TRBD1 (5 bases). Trimming removed 2 bases at V and 2 bases at J, with 10 bases between. Germline assignment: CDR1 DFQATT and CDR2 SNEGSKA (reference sequence). The CDR3 runs to 13 residues. The CDR3 sequence: CSARWGLAYEQYF. CDR3 coding DNA: TGCAGTGCTAGATGGGGCTTAGCCTACGAGCAGTACTTC.

This clonotype was recorded many times. J is TRBJ1-1 and V is TRBV24-1; D might be TRBD1 (6 bases). CDR3 length: 16 residues. Trimming took 4 bases from V and 1 from J, leaving 15 bases between them. Germline V gene data show CDR1 as KGHDR and CDR2 as SFDVKD. The CDR3 sequence: CATSESGGVGNTEAFF. The CDR3 region has the DNA TGTGCCACCAGTGAAAGCGGGGGCGTTGGGAACACTGAAGCTTTCTTT.

Of note for this clonotype: At one boundary the junction diverges from the germline segment, which might be a read error. The chain uses TRBV5-1 and TRBJ1-5; D might be TRBD1 (5 bases). The CDR3 has 15 residues. The germline gives CDR1 SGHRS, CDR2 YFSETQ. CDR3 protein: CASSPGTVSNQPQLF. In DNA form, the CDR3 reads TGCGCCAGCAGCCCAGGGACGGTTAGCAATCAGCCCCAGCTTTTT.

This clonotype came up a few times. The genes are TRBV28 and TRBJ2-7, with 7 bases that match TRBD2. Looked up from germline, CDR1 is MDHEN and CDR2 is SYDVKM. V trimming: 3 bases; J trimming: 0 bases; junction bases outside the gene matches: 5. The CDR3 totals 15 residues. The CDR3 spells CASSFGLGSSYEQYF. CDR3 coding DNA: TGTGCCAGCAGTTTCGGACTAGGAAGCTCCTACGAGCAGTACTTC.

The genes are TRBV11-2 and TRBJ2-3, with D possibly TRBD2 on 6 matching bases. CDR1 SGHAT and CDR2 FQNNGV come from the germline V gene. Trimming took off 1 base at V and 0 bases at J, with 14 bases between the two ends. The CDR3 length is 17 residues. CDR3 protein: CASSLGLLALSTDTQYF. The CDR3 DNA follows: TGTGCCAGCAGCTTAGGTCTCCTAGCGCTAAGCACAGATACGCAGTATTTT.

V usage is TRBV7-2 and J usage is TRBJ1-2, with D possibly matching TRBD1 (6 bases). The germline CDR1 and CDR2 sequences are SGHTA and FQGNSA. The V and J ends lost 5 bases and 5 bases respectively, with 12 bases between them. CDR3 length: 13 residues. The DNA of the CDR3 is TGTGCCAGCAGCAAGGGGGTTGATTATGGCTACACCTTC. Translated, it gives CASSKGVDYGYTF.

This clonotype came up a few times. CDR3: CASSELHSSNQPQHF. CDR3 bases: TGCGCCAGCAGTGAGCTCCACTCCAGCAATCAGCCCCAGCATTTT. The chain couples TRBV10-2 to TRBJ1-5; D is unresolved. The germline CDR1 and CDR2 sequences are WSHSY and SAAADI. The CDR3 consists of 15 residues. Between the trimmed V and J ends, which lost 2 bases and 1 base, there was a span of 9 bases.

The table lists this clonotype with a few counts. The V gene is TRBV4-1, the J gene TRBJ2-2; 7 bases align to TRBD1. V shed 3 bases, J shed 3 bases, and the junction held 1 base outside the gene matches. Germline V gene sequence: CDR1 MGHRA, CDR2 YSYEKL. The CDR3 totals 14 residues. The CDR3 DNA sequence: TGCGCCAGCAGCCAGGACAGGTACACCGGGGAGCTGTTTTTT. Residues: CASSQDRYTGELFF.

The chain joins TRBV21-1 to TRBJ2-7; the table's D call of TRBD2 was not tested on the DNA. TRBV21-1 is an annotated pseudogene. This CDR3 spans 13 amino acids. For the CDR3, the DNA is TGTGCCAGTCACCTCCGACCATCCCACGAGCAGTACTTC. Translation: CASHLRPSHEQYF.